Following are 6 T cell receptor beta chains from one sample sequenced in a study of CDR3 diversity in severe acne. TCRdb itself ran the PCR reads through MiXCR, one entry per CDR3 protein. This sample has about 84,000 distinct CDR3 sequences, with roughly 51% found just once. Sequences were obtained from blood. The source of these receptors is a male donor in good health, without acne.

This clonotype is medium-sized (0.01 to 0.1%) by share. This rearrangement joins TRBV7-2 to TRBJ1-6; D perhaps matches TRBD1 (6 bases). Germline V gene data show CDR1 as SGHTA and CDR2 as FQGNSA. This CDR3 spans 16 amino acids. The V gene lost 5 bases and the J gene lost 10 bases, with 21 bases spanning the gap. This CDR3 is CASSLAPGGRGSPLHF. The CDR3 DNA sequence: TGTGCCAGCAGCCTCGCTCCCGGGGGGCGCGGGTCACCCCTCCACTTT.

The chain carries TRBV10-3 and TRBJ2-7; 11 bases match TRBD1. After removal of 7 bases from V and 3 bases from J, the junction contained 8 bases not matched to a gene. Per germline, CDR1 ENHRY and CDR2 SYGVKD. This CDR3 is built from 15 residues. The CDR3 DNA is TGTGCCATCACCAACCGGGACAGGGGGTTCTACGAGCAGTACTTC. It yields the protein CAITNRDRGFYEQYF.

This rearrangement joins TRBV20-1 to TRBJ2-1, with D maybe TRBD1 (6 bases). In germline, CDR1 is DFQATT, CDR2 SNEGSKA (reference sequence). There are 13 residues in the CDR3. Trimming removed 5 bases at V and 4 bases at J, with 12 bases between. CDR3 in amino acids: CSAPPGQYNEQFF. The DNA for the CDR3 is TGCAGTGCTCCCCCAGGACAGTACAATGAGCAGTTCTTC.

This clonotype has only a few counts. The chain joins TRBV6-5 to TRBJ2-7; no reliable D call. The germline CDR1 and CDR2 sequences are MNHEY and SVGAGI. The V gene lost 2 bases and the J gene lost 1 base, with 6 bases spanning the gap. The CDR3 contains 13 residues. For the CDR3, the DNA is TGTGCCAGCAGTTACCGAAGTTCCTACGAGCAGTACTTC. It specifies CASSYRSSYEQYF.

The chain is built from TRBV6-6 and TRBJ2-1, with TRBD2 identical over 8 bases. The CDR3 loop spans 14 amino acids. V gave up 7 bases and J gave up 5 bases; unmatched junction bases: 7. In germline, CDR1 is MNHNY, CDR2 SVGAGI (reference sequence). CDR3 protein: CASISGTRNNEQFF. In DNA, the CDR3 is TGTGCCAGCATCAGCGGGACTAGGAACAATGAGCAGTTCTTC.

The chain couples TRBV6-7 to TRBJ2-1, with 11 bases identical to TRBD2. Being an ORF, TRBV6-7 has a function that is uncertain. The CDR3 extends over 21 amino acids. V trimming: 4 bases; J trimming: 5 bases; junction bases outside the gene matches: 22. The DNA of the CDR3 is TGTGCCAGCAGTTCATTAGGGCTAGCGGGGGGCGAGACGGGGAAGAACAATGAGCAGTTCTTC. It is translated as CASSSLGLAGGETGKNNEQFF.